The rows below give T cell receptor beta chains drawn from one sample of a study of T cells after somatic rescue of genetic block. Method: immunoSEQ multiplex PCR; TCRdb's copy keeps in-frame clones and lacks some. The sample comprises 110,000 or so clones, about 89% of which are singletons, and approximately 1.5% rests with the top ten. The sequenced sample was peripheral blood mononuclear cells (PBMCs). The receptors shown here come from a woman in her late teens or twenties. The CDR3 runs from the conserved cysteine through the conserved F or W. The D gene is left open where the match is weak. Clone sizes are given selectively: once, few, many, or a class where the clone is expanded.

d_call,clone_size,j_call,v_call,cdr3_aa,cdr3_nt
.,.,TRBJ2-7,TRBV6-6,CASSYDSSSYEQYF,TGTGCCAGCAGTTACGACAGTTCTTCCTACGAGCAGTACTTC
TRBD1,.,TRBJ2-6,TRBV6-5,CASSYYRGSGANVLTF,TGTGCCAGCAGTTACTACAGGGGGTCTGGGGCCAACGTCCTGACTTTC
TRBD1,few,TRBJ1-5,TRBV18,CASSGTGYSNQPQHF,TGTGCCAGCTCCGGGACAGGGTATAGCAATCAGCCCCAGCATTTT
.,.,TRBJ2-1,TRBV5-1,CASSLVIAGANEQFF,TGCGCCAGCAGCTTGGTAATAGCCGGAGCCAATGAGCAGTTCTTC
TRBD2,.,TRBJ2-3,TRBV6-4,CASSEGSGGGTDTQYF,TGTGCCAGCAGTGAAGGCAGCGGGGGCGGCACAGATACGCAGTATTTT
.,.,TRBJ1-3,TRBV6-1,CASSEFQVAANRGSGNTIYF,TGTGCCAGCAGTGAATTTCAGGTCGCGGCGAATCGGGGCTCTGGAAACACCATATATTTT
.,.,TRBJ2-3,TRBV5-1,CASSLQGEQYF,TGCGCCAGCAGCTTACAGGGTGAGCAGTATTTT
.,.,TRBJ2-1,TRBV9,CASSSERPAGQFF,TGTGCCAGCAGCTCCGAGCGGCCTGCAGGTCAGTTCTTC
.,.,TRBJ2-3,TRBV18,CASSPGGSLGDTQYF,TGTGCCAGCTCACCGGGCGGCTCCCTTGGAGATACGCAGTATTTT
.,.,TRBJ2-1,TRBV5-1,CASSFNPGNEQFF,TGCGCCAGCAGCTTTAACCCGGGTAATGAGCAGTTCTTC
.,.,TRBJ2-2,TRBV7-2,CASSLSGGANTGELFF,TGTGCCAGCAGCTTATCCGGGGGAGCGAACACCGGGGAGCTGTTTTTT
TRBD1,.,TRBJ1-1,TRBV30,CAWSPEGQGRRIAFF,TGTGCCTGGAGCCCTGAAGGACAGGGTCGACGTATCGCTTTCTTT
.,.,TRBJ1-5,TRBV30,CAWSADSSNQPQHF,TGTGCCTGGAGCGCTGATTCGAGCAATCAGCCCCAGCATTTT
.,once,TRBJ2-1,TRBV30,CAWSKDPRNDEQFF,TGTGCCTGGAGTAAGGACCCCCGGAACGATGAGCAGTTCTTC
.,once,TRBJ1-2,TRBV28,CASSTTEINYGYTF,TGTGCCAGCAGTACGACAGAGATCAACTATGGCTACACCTTC
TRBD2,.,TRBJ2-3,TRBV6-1,CASSEATLAGGLDTQYF,TGTGCCAGCAGTGAAGCGACACTAGCGGGGGGGCTTGATACGCAGTATTTT
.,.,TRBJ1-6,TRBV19,CASSYGTLPLHF,TGTGCCAGTAGCTATGGGACCCTACCCCTCCACTTT
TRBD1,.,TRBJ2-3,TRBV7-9,CASSPRGLGGTDTQYF,TGTGCCAGCAGCCCCAGGGGGCTGGGTGGCACAGATACGCAGTATTTT
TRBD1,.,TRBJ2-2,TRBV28,CASSFWDRNTGELFF,TGTGCCAGCAGTTTTTGGGACAGGAACACCGGGGAGCTGTTTTTT
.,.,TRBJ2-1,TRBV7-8,CASSLAGGEQFF,TGTGCCAGCAGCTTAGCAGGGGGGGAGCAGTTCTTC
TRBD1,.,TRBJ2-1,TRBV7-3,CASSPGTGLDNEQFF,TGTGCCAGCAGCCCCGGGACAGGGCTAGACAATGAGCAGTTCTTC
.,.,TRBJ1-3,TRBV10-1,CASSGQVSSGNTIYF,TGCGCCAGCAGTGGACAGGTTAGCTCTGGAAACACCATATATTTT
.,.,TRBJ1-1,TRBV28,CASRGGTEAFF,TGTGCCAGCAGGGGGGGCACTGAAGCTTTCTTT
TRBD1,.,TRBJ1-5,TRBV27,CASRITGGNYQPQHF,TGTGCCAGCAGGATAACAGGGGGAAACTATCAGCCCCAGCATTTT
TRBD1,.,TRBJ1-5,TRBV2,CASSEGQFLGNQPQHF,TGTGCCAGCAGTGAGGGACAGTTCCTTGGCAATCAGCCCCAGCATTTT
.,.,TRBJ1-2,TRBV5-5,CASSPRSLLLMDGYTF,TGTGCCAGCAGCCCGCGGTCCCTCTTGCTGATGGATGGCTACACCTTC
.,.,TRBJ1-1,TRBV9,CASSVKAGNTEAFF,TGTGCCAGCAGCGTAAAGGCCGGGAACACTGAAGCTTTCTTT
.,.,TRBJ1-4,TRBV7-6,CASSAAARGDEKLFF,TGTGCCAGCAGCGCCGCGGCTAGGGGGGATGAAAAACTGTTTTTT
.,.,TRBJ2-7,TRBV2,CASSGGRTYEQYF,TGTGCCAGCAGTGGCGGCCGTACCTACGAGCAGTACTTC
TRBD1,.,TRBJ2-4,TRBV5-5,CASSHRDREYIQYF,TGTGCCAGCAGCCACCGGGACAGGGAATACATTCAGTACTTC
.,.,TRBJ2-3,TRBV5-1,CASSFSGLLDTQYF,TGCGCCAGCAGCTTTTCGGGACTTTTAGATACGCAGTATTTT
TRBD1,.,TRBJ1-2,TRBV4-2,CASSLSDRENSYTF,TGTGCCAGCAGCCTTTCGGACAGGGAAAATAGCTACACCTTC
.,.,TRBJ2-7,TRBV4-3,CASSQEEGSYEQYF,TGCGCCAGCAGCCAAGAGGAGGGCTCCTACGAGCAGTACTTC
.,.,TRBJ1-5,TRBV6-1,CASSRPLGGNQPQHF,TGTGCCAGCAGTCGACCCCTTGGTGGCAATCAGCCCCAGCATTTT